This entry features one TCR beta chain sequence. Its antigen remains unidentified. Base qualities are missing; no much larger clone stands one base away. Hyperthyroidism patients were newly diagnosed, had a disease duration of under 2 months, and were aged 18 to 65 years. The study excluded patients with uncontrolled infections, other autoimmune diseases, pregnancy or lactation. Clinical symptoms, serum thyroxine and TRAb, thyroid ultrasound, and orbital computed tomography formed the basis for the diagnoses. For progressor patients, blood was drawn at the first diagnosis of hyperthyroidism, before any ophthalmopathy symptoms had appeared. Ficoll-Paque density gradient centrifugation was used to isolate PBMCs from around 9.1 ml of fresh peripheral blood. Progressor patients were first diagnosed with Graves' hyperthyroidism and then developed ophthalmopathy during follow-up. Total RNA was extracted using Trizol reagent, and RNA quality was assessed on an Agilent 2100 Bioanalyzer.

This sample is part of a study of T cells in Graves' hyperthyroidism and ophthalmopathy (dated by TCRdb to between 2017 and 2020). With regard to the full study: Peripheral blood samples were taken at the time of initial diagnosis, prior to any treatment. To identify distinguishing TCR V-J signatures, a discovery cohort of about 100 patients was used, comprising 43 with Graves' ophthalmopathy and some 60 with stable Graves' hyperthyroidism. Whether ophthalmopathy could be predicted prospectively was tested in an independent validation cohort made up of under 20 hyperthyroidism patients plus 17 patients who later progressed to ophthalmopathy. For training and testing, the 100 or so patients in the discovery cohort were randomly divided in a 7:3 ratio. In addition, the study compared T-cell repertoires in thyroid tissue and in blood from several Graves' hyperthyroidism patients. After sampling, hyperthyroidism patients received methimazole starting at 30 mg daily, and ophthalmopathy patients received high-dose intravenous methylprednisolone. TCR Vbeta CDR3 sequencing of 135 peripheral blood samples (approximately 44 ophthalmopathy, 75 to 85 hyperthyroidism and approximately 17 progressor patients) is reported in the paper. Results the study describes overall, beyond this receptor: Blood samples also contained most of the expanded thyroid clonotypes (frequency above 0.001), which suggests that blood repertoires may reflect thyroid immune responses. In validation, the model predicted progression to ophthalmopathy a median of about 6 months before onset, with roughly 71% sensitivity and roughly 79% specificity. In cross-validation, a model built on a 13 V-J signature told ophthalmopathy apart from stable hyperthyroidism with under 90% sensitivity and roughly 81% specificity, and in testing the same model reached 80%/75%. No statistical method was used to set the sample size in advance, and investigators knew the group allocation.

The TCR beta CDR3 regions were amplified from the RNA transcripts. The TCR CDR3 was subjected to a first round of RT-PCR using the HTBI primer set and the Qiagen OneStep RT-PCR kit. Libraries were constructed in a second round of multiplex PCR, after which size selection and purification were carried out. The libraries were sequenced on an Illumina HiSeq2000 using paired-end 100 bp reads. Turning to the authors' computational methods: SOAPnuke was used to process the raw data, with reads discarded if the reads contained adapters or uncalled bases, had a mean Phred below 15, or lacked an exact constant-primer or identifier match. COPE v1.2.5 was used to merge the high-quality paired reads, and each unique nucleotide sequence was defined as a clonotype. MiTCR v1.1 was used to align clonotypes to the IMGT TRBV, TRBD and TRBJ reference segments. The analysis was restricted to V-J combinations with a frequency above 0.0001, which together covered over 99% of the repertoires. The TCS score was defined as F50 (clonal expansion) divided by E x V (chaos), with BLOSUM62-based TCRdist calculated between CDR3 peptides within each V-J. Welch's t-statistics and random forest reduced fewer than 550 V-J features to 10 to 15, which were used in a naive Bayes classifier (R e1071). TCRdb redid the processing of the public reads, applying fastp at Q25 and MiXCR, and retained in-frame beta chains. Rows are unified per CDR3 protein, each entry keeping the most common DNA and genes. These V and J calls originate from TCRdb's pipeline instead of the authors' own analysis. The sample contains fewer than 450,000 distinct CDR3 sequences, about 15% of them found a single time. The ten largest clones take up around a third of the sample.

V and J are truncated by 5 bases and 4 bases respectively, leaving an intervening sequence of 17 bases. The germline V gene (reference sequence) yields SEHNR for CDR1 and FQNEAQ for CDR2. Taken from cysteine to phenylalanine, the CDR3 has 16 residues. The DNA shown is the 48-base CDR3, in frame from base 1. The sequence links TRBV7-9 to TRBJ2-2; no D segment can be confidently identified. This clonotype originated in a woman aged 25 to 39 with Graves' hyperthyroidism that later progressed to Graves' ophthalmopathy. The sample consisted of blood. The encoded CDR3 is CASSPLRSPVTGELFF. The bases read TGTGCCAGCAGCCCGCTTAGGAGCCCGGTCACCGGGGAGCTGTTTTTT.